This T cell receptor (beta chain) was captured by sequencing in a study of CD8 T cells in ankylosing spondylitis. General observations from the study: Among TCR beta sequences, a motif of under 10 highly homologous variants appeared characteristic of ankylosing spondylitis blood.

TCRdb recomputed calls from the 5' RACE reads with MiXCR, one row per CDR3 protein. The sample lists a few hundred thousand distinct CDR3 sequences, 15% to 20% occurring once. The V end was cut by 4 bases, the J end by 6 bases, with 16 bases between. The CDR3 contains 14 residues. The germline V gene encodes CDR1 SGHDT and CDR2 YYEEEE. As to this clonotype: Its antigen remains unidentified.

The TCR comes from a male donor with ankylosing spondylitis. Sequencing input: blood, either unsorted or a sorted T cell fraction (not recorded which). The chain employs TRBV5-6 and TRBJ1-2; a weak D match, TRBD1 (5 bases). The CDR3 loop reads CASSVAQGVDGYTF. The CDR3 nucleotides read TGTGCCAGCAGCGTAGCCCAGGGTGTAGATGGCTACACCTTC.